These 21 T cell receptor beta chains originate from one sample sequenced in a study of Ad26.COV2.S vaccination and SARS-CoV-2 variants. Some clones are missing from TCRdb's copy, which holds only in-frame ones; the method was immunoSEQ multiplex PCR. The table lists hundreds of thousands of clones, 65% to 90% of them singletons. This sample's treatment: 15 to 20 received Ad26.COV2.S at low or high dose, single or two shots; about 5 received placebo; per-sample allocation not given. Day 63 following the first vaccine or placebo injection was when the samples were taken. The source was peripheral blood, collected in a trial of Ad26.COV2.S vaccine versus placebo. The receptors here all came from a person aged 18-65 years who received the Ad26.COV2.S COVID-19 vaccine or a placebo.

The sample holds one count of this clone. J is TRBJ1-1 and V is TRBV19; D not certain. Trimming removed 3 bases at V and 0 bases at J, with 11 bases between. Germline V gene sequence: CDR1 LNHDA, CDR2 SQIVND (reference sequence). The length of the CDR3 is 15 residues. The CDR3: CASSIVALMNTEAFF. In DNA, the CDR3 is TGTGCCAGTAGTATCGTCGCGCTCATGAACACTGAAGCTTTCTTT.

The rearrangement uses TRBV18 and TRBJ2-7; tentatively, D is TRBD1 (5 bases). This CDR3 is built from 14 residues. The V and J ends lost 6 bases and 2 bases respectively, with 14 bases between them. CDR1 is KGHSH, CDR2 LQKENI, per germline. Written as DNA, the CDR3 is TGTGCCAGCTCCCGATCCTCAGGGACCTACGAGCAGTACTTC. Its protein product is CASSRSSGTYEQYF.

The chain combines TRBV10-3 with TRBJ1-6, with no clear D. This CDR3 has 13 amino acids. Trimming left V 8 bases short and J 11 bases short, with 16 bases between. Germline assignment: CDR1 ENHRY and CDR2 SYGVKD. The chain's CDR3 is CAIGVEGRAPLHF. The CDR3 nucleotides are TGTGCCATCGGGGTCGAGGGAAGGGCACCCCTCCACTTT.

The chain links TRBV27 to TRBJ2-7, with D perhaps TRBD1 or TRBD2 (5 bases each). Germline CDR1 is MNHEY and CDR2 is SMNVEV (reference sequence). V was cut by 2 bases and J by 2 bases, with 13 bases left in between. The CDR3 is 15 amino acids. The CDR3 coding sequence is TGTGCCAGCAGTTTAGTTTCGGTGGGGGCCTACGAGCAGTACTTC. This codes for CASSLVSVGAYEQYF.

V usage is TRBV7-8 and J usage is TRBJ2-2; TRBD1 is a possible D gene (5 bases). This CDR3 region has 15 residues. V was cut by 0 bases and J by 3 bases, with 8 bases left in between. Germline assignment: CDR1 SGHVS and CDR2 FQNEAQ. The CDR3 loop reads CASSLADTYTGELFF. CDR3 nucleotide sequence: TGTGCCAGCAGCTTAGCGGACACGTACACCGGGGAGCTGTTTTTT.

J is TRBJ1-3 and V is TRBV10-3; 7 positions agree with TRBD1. The CDR3 is 16 amino acids. Germline CDR1 ENHRY, CDR2 SYGVKD. V gave up 7 bases and J gave up 2 bases; unmatched junction bases: 11. This CDR3 is CAITSRQGVAGNTIYF. The CDR3 nucleotides read TGTGCCATCACTTCTAGGCAGGGGGTAGCTGGAAACACCATATATTTT.

The chain carries TRBV5-6 and TRBJ1-5; a possible D gene is TRBD1 (5 bases). The length of the CDR3 is 17 residues. V lost 0 bases and J 2 bases, leaving 15 bases between the germline ends. Per germline, CDR1 SGHDT and CDR2 YYEEEE. This CDR3 is CASSLGAGLFGNQPQHF. Here the CDR3 DNA reads TGTGCCAGCAGCTTGGGTGCAGGGTTATTTGGCAATCAGCCCCAGCATTTT.

The chain employs TRBV6-6 and TRBJ2-1, with D possibly TRBD1 on 5 matching bases. V lost 7 bases and J 5 bases, leaving 15 bases between the germline ends. The V gene's germline CDR1 is MNHNY and CDR2 SVGAGI (reference sequence). The CDR3 covers 14 residues. The CDR3 loop is CASTPTAENNEQFF. DNA for the CDR3: TGTGCCAGCACCCCGACAGCAGAAAACAATGAGCAGTTCTTC.

This clone has only one observation. The V and J genes are TRBV3-1 (or the pseudogene TRBV3-2) and TRBJ2-5, with unresolved D. Germline CDR1 is LGHDT and CDR2 is YNNKEL (reference sequence). V gave up 2 bases and J gave up 5 bases, with 6 bases separating them. This CDR3 has 12 residues. The CDR3 DNA follows: TGTGCCAGCAGCCAAAGGATCGAGACCCAGTACTTC. Its translation is CASSQRIETQYF.

The rearrangement links TRBV12-3 or TRBV12-4 to TRBJ1-3; no clear D gene. Trimming left V 5 bases short and J 3 bases short, with 5 bases between. The CDR3 extends over 12 amino acids. The CDR3 DNA reads as TGTGCCAGCAGTCCGATTGGAAACACCATATATTTT. This translates into CASSPIGNTIYF.

On this clone itself: Other DNA sequences in the same sample also yield this CDR3. The V gene is TRBV28, the J gene TRBJ1-2; D is unresolved. The CDR3 has 12 residues. Trimming shortened V by 4 bases and J by 2 bases, and 5 bases separated the two germline ends. The germline V gene has CDR1 MDHEN and CDR2 SYDVKM. CDR3 nucleotides: TGTGCCAGCAGTTACTCCAACTATGGCTACACCTTC. Translating it yields CASSYSNYGYTF.

The V call is TRBV7-6, the J call TRBJ1-1; maybe TRBD1 (6 bases). V shed 5 bases and J shed 4 bases, with 20 bases lying between them. Germline-derived CDR1 and CDR2 are SGHVS and FNYEAQ. The CDR3 extends over 16 amino acids. The CDR3 bases are TGTGCCAGCAGCGCCTCGACAGGTTACCTGGGCACTGAAGCTTTCTTT. This translates into CASSASTGYLGTEAFF.

This sequence joins TRBV24-1 and TRBJ1-5, with TRBD1 identical over 10 bases. The CDR3 is 18 residues long. The germline V gene has CDR1 KGHDR and CDR2 SFDVKD. The junction had 6 bases not matched to a gene; V was cut back by 1 base and J by 1 base. CDR3 amino acids: CATSDFSRDRGSNQPQHF. As DNA, the CDR3 is TGTGCCACCAGTGATTTCAGCCGGGACAGGGGAAGCAATCAGCCCCAGCATTTT.

The chain joins TRBV7-8 to TRBJ2-7; D remains unclear. The CDR3 spans 13 residues. Germline V lookup: CDR1 SGHVS, CDR2 FQNEAQ. V was trimmed by 4 bases and J by 3 bases, leaving 10 bases between them. The CDR3 DNA follows: TGTGCCAGCAGCTCTGCCCGGAGCTACGAGCAGTACTTC. It yields the protein CASSSARSYEQYF.

The gene calls are TRBV24-1 and TRBJ2-7; 14 bases are shared with TRBD2. Germline V gene lookup returns CDR1 KGHDR and CDR2 SFDVKD. This CDR3 is built from 19 residues. V shed 4 bases and J 4 bases; nucleotides not matched to a gene: 14. CDR3 region: CATSDLRLAGGRWLYEQYF. CDR3 sequence (DNA): TGTGCCACCAGTGACCTCCGACTAGCGGGAGGGAGGTGGCTATACGAGCAGTACTTC.

This chain uses TRBV19 with TRBJ2-3; D remains ambiguous. The germline V gene encodes CDR1 LNHDA and CDR2 SQIVND (reference sequence). V lost 6 bases and J lost 8, with 18 bases in between. The CDR3 contains 14 residues. This CDR3 is CASSAALVPGTQYF. The CDR3 region has the DNA TGTGCCAGTAGCGCTGCCCTGGTCCCGGGTACGCAGTATTTT.

This clone showed up just once. The chain carries TRBV28 and TRBJ1-4; 8 nucleotides agree with TRBD1. After removal of 5 bases from V and 4 bases from J, the junction contained 9 bases not matched to a gene. Germline values: CDR1 MDHEN, CDR2 SYDVKM. This CDR3 contains 16 residues. Here the CDR3 DNA reads TGTGCCAGCAGTCCATACCAGGGGGCCTTTAATGAAAAACTGTTTTTT. It yields the protein CASSPYQGAFNEKLFF.

This clone appeared once. The chain recombines TRBV5-1 with TRBJ2-1, with a possible D match to TRBD2 (5 bases). Per the germline V gene, CDR1 is SGHRS and CDR2 is YFSETQ. The CDR3 covers 20 residues. With 0 bases removed from V and 7 bases from J, the gap between germline ends came to 29 bases. DNA of the CDR3: TGCGCCAGCAGCTTGGAACCCACTAGGGCTAACCCCCCCTATTTAAATGAGCAGTTCTTC. Residues: CASSLEPTRANPPYLNEQFF.

This chain links TRBV6-4 with TRBJ1-2, with 8 bases lining up with TRBD1. The CDR3 is made up of 13 amino acids. V lost 6 bases, J lost 4 bases, and 4 bases stayed unmatched. Germline-derived CDR1 and CDR2 are MRHNA and SNTAGT. CDR3 loop: CASREQGGYGYTF. Here the CDR3 DNA reads TGTGCCAGCAGGGAACAGGGGGGCTATGGCTACACCTTC.

This clone was recorded a few times. This chain joins TRBV3-1 (or the pseudogene TRBV3-2) and TRBJ1-1; 8 bases line up with TRBD1. V trimming: 4 bases; J trimming: 13 bases; junction bases outside the gene matches: 11. The CDR3 consists of 13 residues. Germline lookup yields CDR1 LGHDT and CDR2 YNNKEL (reference sequence). The chain's CDR3 is CASSRRQGRDGFF. As DNA, the CDR3 is TGTGCCAGCAGCCGCCGACAGGGGCGCGATGGTTTCTTT.

This sequence joins TRBV6-2 or TRBV6-3 and TRBJ2-3, with 12 positions matching TRBD1. Germline V gene lookup returns CDR1 MNHEY and CDR2 SVGEGT. CDR3 length: 19 residues. The trim removed 8 bases at V and 0 bases at J, leaving 15 bases unmatched. Here the CDR3 reads CASRRDRGQLAESTDTQYF. The CDR3 DNA reads TGTGCCAGCCGCCGGGACAGGGGGCAACTAGCGGAGAGCACAGATACGCAGTATTTT.